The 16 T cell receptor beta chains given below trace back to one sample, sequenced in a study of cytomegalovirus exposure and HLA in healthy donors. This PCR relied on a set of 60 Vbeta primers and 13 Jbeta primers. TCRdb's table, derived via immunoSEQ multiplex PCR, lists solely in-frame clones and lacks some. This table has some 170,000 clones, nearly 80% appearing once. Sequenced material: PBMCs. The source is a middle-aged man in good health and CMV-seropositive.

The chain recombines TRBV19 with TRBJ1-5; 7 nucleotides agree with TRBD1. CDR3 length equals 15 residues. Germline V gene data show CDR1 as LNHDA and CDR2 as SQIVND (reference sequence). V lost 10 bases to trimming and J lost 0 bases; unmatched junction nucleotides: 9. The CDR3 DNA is TGTGCCACATTAGACAGGGCCAATAGCAATCAGCCCCAGCATTTT. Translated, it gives CATLDRANSNQPQHF. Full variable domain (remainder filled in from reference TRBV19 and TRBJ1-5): DGGITQSPKYLFRKEGQNVTLSCEQNLNHDAMYWYRQDPGQGLRLIYYSQIVNDFQKGDIAEGYSVSREKKESFPLTVTSAQKNPTAFYLCATLDRANSNQPQHFGDGTRLSIL.

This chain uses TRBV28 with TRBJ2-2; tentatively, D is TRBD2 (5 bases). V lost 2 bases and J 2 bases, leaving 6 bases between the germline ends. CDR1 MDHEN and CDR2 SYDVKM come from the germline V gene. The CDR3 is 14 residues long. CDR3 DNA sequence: TGTGCCAGCAGTTTAGCGGGCAACACCGGGGAGCTGTTTTTT. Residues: CASSLAGNTGELFF.

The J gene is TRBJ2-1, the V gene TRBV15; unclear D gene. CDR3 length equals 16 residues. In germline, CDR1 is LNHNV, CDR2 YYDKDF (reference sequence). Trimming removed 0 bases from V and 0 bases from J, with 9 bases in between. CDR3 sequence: CATSRDRPSSYNEQFF. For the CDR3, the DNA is TGTGCCACCAGCAGAGACAGACCTAGCTCCTACAATGAGCAGTTCTTC. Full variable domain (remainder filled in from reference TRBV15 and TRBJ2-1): DAMVIQNPRYQVTQFGKPVTLSCSQTLNHNVMYWYQQKSSQAPKLLFHYYDKDFNNEADTPDNFQSRRPNTSFCFLDIRSPGLGDTAMYLCATSRDRPSSYNEQFFGPGTRLTVL.

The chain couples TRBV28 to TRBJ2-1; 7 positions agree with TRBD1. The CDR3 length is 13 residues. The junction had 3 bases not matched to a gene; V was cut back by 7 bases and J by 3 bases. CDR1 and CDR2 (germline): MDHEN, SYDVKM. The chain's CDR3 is CASKTGDYNEQFF. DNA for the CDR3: TGTGCCAGCAAAACAGGGGACTACAATGAGCAGTTCTTC.

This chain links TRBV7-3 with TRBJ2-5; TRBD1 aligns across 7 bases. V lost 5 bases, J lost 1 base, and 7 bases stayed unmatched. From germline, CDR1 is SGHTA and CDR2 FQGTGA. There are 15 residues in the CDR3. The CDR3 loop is CASSPNPGGQETQYF. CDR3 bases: TGTGCCAGCAGCCCGAATCCAGGGGGCCAAGAGACCCAGTACTTC.

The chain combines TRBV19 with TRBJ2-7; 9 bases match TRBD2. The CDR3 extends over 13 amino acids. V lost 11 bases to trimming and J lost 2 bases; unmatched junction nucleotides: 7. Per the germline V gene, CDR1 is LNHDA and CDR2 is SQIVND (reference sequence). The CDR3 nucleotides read TGTGCCTCAGGACTAGCGAATACCTACGAGCAGTACTTC. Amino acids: CASGLANTYEQYF. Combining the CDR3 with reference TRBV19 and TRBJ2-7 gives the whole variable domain DGGITQSPKYLFRKEGQNVTLSCEQNLNHDAMYWYRQDPGQGLRLIYYSQIVNDFQKGDIAEGYSVSREKKESFPLTVTSAQKNPTAFYLCASGLANTYEQYFGPGTRLTVT.

This chain's CDR3 is CASSTGGWDEQYF. The DNA for the CDR3 is TGTGCCAGTAGCACAGGGGGCTGGGACGAGCAGTACTTC. The rearrangement joins TRBV19 to TRBJ2-7, with 9 positions matching TRBD1. With 6 bases clipped from V and 5 bases from J, the junction kept 5 bases outside the gene matches. The length of the CDR3 is 13 residues. Germline CDR1 reads LNHDA; CDR2 reads SQIVND (reference sequence).

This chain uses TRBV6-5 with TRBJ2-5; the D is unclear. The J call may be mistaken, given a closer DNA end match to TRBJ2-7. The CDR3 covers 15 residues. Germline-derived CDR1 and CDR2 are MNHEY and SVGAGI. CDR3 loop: CASRERSDGAYEQYF. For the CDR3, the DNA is TGTGCCAGCAGGGAGCGTTCGGATGGGGCCTACGAGCAGTACTTC.

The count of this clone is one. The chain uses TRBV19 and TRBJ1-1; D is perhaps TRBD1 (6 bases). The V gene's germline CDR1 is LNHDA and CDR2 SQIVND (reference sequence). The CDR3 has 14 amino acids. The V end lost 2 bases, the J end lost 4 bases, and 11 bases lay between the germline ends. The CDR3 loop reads CASSIREGGTEAFF. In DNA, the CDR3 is TGTGCCAGTAGTATAAGGGAGGGGGGCACTGAAGCTTTCTTT.

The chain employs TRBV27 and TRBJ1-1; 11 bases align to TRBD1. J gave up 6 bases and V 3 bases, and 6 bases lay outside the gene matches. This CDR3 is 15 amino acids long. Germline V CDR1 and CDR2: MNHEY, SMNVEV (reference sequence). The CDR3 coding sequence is TGTGCCAGCAGTTTCAGGACAGGGGGCATGGCTGAAGCTTTCTTT. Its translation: CASSFRTGGMAEAFF.

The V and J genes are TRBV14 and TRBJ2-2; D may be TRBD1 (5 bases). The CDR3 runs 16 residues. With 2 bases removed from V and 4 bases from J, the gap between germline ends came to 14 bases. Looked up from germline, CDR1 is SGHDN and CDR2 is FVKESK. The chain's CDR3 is CASSQWKGDPTGELFF. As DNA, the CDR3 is TGTGCCAGCAGCCAATGGAAAGGGGATCCCACCGGGGAGCTGTTTTTT.

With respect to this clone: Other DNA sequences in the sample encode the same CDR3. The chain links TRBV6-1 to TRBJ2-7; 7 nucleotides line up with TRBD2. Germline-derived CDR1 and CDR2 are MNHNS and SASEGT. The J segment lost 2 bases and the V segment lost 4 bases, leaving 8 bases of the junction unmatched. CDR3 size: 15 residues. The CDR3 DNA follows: TGTGCCAGCAGTGTCGGGCCGGGAGGCCCCTACGAGCAGTACTTC. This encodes CASSVGPGGPYEQYF.

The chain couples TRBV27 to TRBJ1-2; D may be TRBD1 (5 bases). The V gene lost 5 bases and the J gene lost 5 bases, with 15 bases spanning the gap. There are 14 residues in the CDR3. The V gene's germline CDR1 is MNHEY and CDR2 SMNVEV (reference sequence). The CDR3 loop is CASSPPDSRYGYTF. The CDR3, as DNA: TGTGCCAGCAGTCCCCCTGACAGCCGGTATGGCTACACCTTC.

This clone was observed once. CDR3 bases: TGTGCCAGCTCACCGGTGGCCTCCATGAGGGAGACCCAGTACTTC. The encoded protein is CASSPVASMRETQYF. This sequence joins TRBV18 and TRBJ2-5; no reliable D call. V was trimmed by 3 bases and J by 5 bases, leaving 16 bases between them. CDR3 length equals 15 residues. Germline CDR1 reads KGHSH; CDR2 reads LQKENI.

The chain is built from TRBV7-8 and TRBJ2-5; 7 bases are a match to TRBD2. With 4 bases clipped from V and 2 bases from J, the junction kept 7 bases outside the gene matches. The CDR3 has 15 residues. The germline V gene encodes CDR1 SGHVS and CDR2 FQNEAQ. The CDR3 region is CASSSQRDRQETQYF. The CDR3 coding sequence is TGTGCCAGCAGCTCCCAGCGGGACCGGCAAGAGACCCAGTACTTC.

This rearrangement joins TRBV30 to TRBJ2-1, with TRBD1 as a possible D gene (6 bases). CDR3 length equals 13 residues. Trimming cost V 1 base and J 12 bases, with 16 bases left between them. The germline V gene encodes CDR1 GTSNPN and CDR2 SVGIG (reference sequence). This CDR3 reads CAWSGDSRGPQFF. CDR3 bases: TGTGCCTGGAGTGGGGATAGCAGGGGACCGCAGTTCTTC.